These 11 T cell receptor beta chains share one sample of origin, sequenced in a study of blood T cells in healthy people across ages. Alongside a J-beta primer mix, a sample-barcoded 5' primer served in a second PCR lasting about 7 to 11 cycles. TCRdb analysed the 5' RACE reads with MiXCR anew, one entry per CDR3 protein. The table lists some 560,000 distinct CDR3 sequences, roughly a quarter of them singletons, with approximately 3.6% in the top ten. The same data also contributed to another study, on T cells of mothers and their children.

Source material: blood. The receptors here all came from a boy between 2 and 10 years old in good health.

This clonotype was counted between two and nine times. This chain connects TRBV5-1 to TRBJ2-4, with TRBD2 identical over 7 bases. Germline V CDR1 and CDR2: SGHRS, YFSETQ. The CDR3 length is 19 residues. V lost 0 bases and J lost 0; bases outside the gene matches: 12. The chain's CDR3 is CASSLASWEGNVAKNIQYF. DNA for the CDR3: TGCGCCAGCAGCTTGGCCTCGTGGGAGGGGAATGTAGCCAAAAACATTCAGTACTTC.

This chain joins TRBV9 and TRBJ1-1, with 8 nucleotides matching TRBD1. The CDR3 consists of 14 residues. With V trimmed by 3 bases and J by 5 bases, 6 bases remained unmatched. Germline lookup yields CDR1 SGDLS and CDR2 YYNGEE. The CDR3 reads CASSADRGGTEAFF. The CDR3 nucleotides read TGTGCCAGCAGCGCCGACAGGGGTGGGACTGAAGCTTTCTTT.

The V call is TRBV4-1, the J call TRBJ1-2; D gene unclear. There are 16 residues in the CDR3. Germline V gene sequence: CDR1 MGHRA, CDR2 YSYEKL. V lost 1 base, J lost 4 bases, and 16 bases lay in between. CDR3 in amino acids: CASSQGRLTSPYGYTF. CDR3 DNA: TGCGCCAGCAGCCAAGGGCGACTTACCTCCCCCTATGGCTACACCTTC.

The chain recombines TRBV18 with TRBJ2-7; D is perhaps TRBD2 (6 bases). From germline, CDR1 is KGHSH and CDR2 LQKENI. Trimming left V 2 bases short and J 4 bases short, with 15 bases between. The CDR3 loop spans 15 amino acids. CDR3 DNA: TGTGCCAGCTCACCAGGGGCGGGGCACTCATACGAGCAGTACTTC. It codes for CASSPGAGHSYEQYF.

The V gene is TRBV16, the J gene TRBJ1-1; D gene unclear. Germline V gene sequence: CDR1 KGHSY, CDR2 FQNENV. The CDR3 is 13 residues long. With 4 bases removed from V and 1 base from J, the gap between germline ends came to 7 bases. CDR3: CASSPVRNTEAFF. In DNA, the CDR3 is TGTGCCAGCAGCCCCGTAAGGAACACTGAAGCTTTCTTT.

Only a few counts were recorded for this clonotype. The CDR3 is CSVEEGSLDREWEQYF. The CDR3, as DNA: TGCAGCGTTGAAGAGGGTAGCTTGGACCGGGAGTGGGAGCAGTACTTC. The chain couples TRBV29-1 to TRBJ2-7; D is possibly TRBD2 (6 bases). V was pared by 0 bases and J by 7 bases, with 22 bases between. CDR1 and CDR2 from the germline V gene are SQVTM and ANQGSEA. This CDR3 comprises 16 residues.

The CDR3 DNA follows: TGCGCCAGCAGCCAAGCAGGAGCGGGAGGAGGGGAGCAGTACTTC. The encoded protein is CASSQAGAGGGEQYF. The chain links TRBV4-1 to TRBJ2-1; 9 nucleotides line up with TRBD2. With the DNA end fitting TRBJ2-7 better, the J assignment may be wrong. In germline, CDR1 is MGHRA, CDR2 YSYEKL. The CDR3 loop spans 15 amino acids.

This clonotype was detected a few times. This chain links TRBV19 with TRBJ1-5, with a possible D match to TRBD1 (5 bases). The CDR3 has 15 amino acids. With 7 bases removed from V and 2 bases from J, the gap between germline ends came to 15 bases. CDR1 and CDR2 from the germline V gene are LNHDA and SQIVND (reference sequence). The CDR3 sequence: CASTKMGVGNQPQHF. CDR3 nucleotide sequence: TGTGCCAGTACCAAGATGGGGGTTGGCAATCAGCCCCAGCATTTT. Using reference TRBV19 and TRBJ1-5 for the parts outside the CDR3, the full variable domain is DGGITQSPKYLFRKEGQNVTLSCEQNLNHDAMYWYRQDPGQGLRLIYYSQIVNDFQKGDIAEGYSVSREKKESFPLTVTSAQKNPTAFYLCASTKMGVGNQPQHFGDGTRLSIL.

The chain couples TRBV20-1 to TRBJ2-3, with D hard to call. The CDR3 is made up of 11 amino acids. V was shortened by 0 bases and J by 3 bases, with 1 base between the two germline ends. The germline V gene encodes CDR1 DFQATT and CDR2 SNEGSKA (reference sequence). The CDR3 here is CSARETDTQYF. The CDR3 coding sequence is TGCAGTGCTAGAGAGACAGATACGCAGTATTTT.

In its sample, this clonotype was seen many times. This chain uses TRBV29-1 with TRBJ2-5; D ambiguous. The CDR3 is 12 amino acids. V lost 4 bases to trimming and J lost 0 bases, with 6 bases between them. CDR1 is SQVTM, CDR2 ANQGSEA, per germline. Here the CDR3 reads CSVALNQETQYF. The CDR3, as DNA: TGCAGCGTTGCTCTCAACCAAGAGACCCAGTACTTC.

The J gene is TRBJ2-2, the V gene TRBV28; D is uncertain. From germline, CDR1 is MDHEN and CDR2 SYDVKM. The V end was cut by 6 bases, the J end by 1 base, with 12 bases between. The CDR3 is 15 residues long. CDR3 loop: CASSVAAGNTGELFF. The CDR3 nucleotides read TGTGCCAGCAGCGTGGCGGCAGGGAACACCGGGGAGCTGTTTTTT.